This T cell receptor (beta chain) was obtained from a study of chemoradiotherapy in HPV16-positive cancers. The CDR3 contains 14 residues. Germline-derived CDR1 and CDR2 are MGHDK and SYGVNS. The ends were cut back, 2 bases at V and 5 bases at J, with 12 bases in the middle. Only in-frame clones appear in the TCRdb table, and some are missing; sequencing was by immunoSEQ multiplex PCR. The profile shows nearly 900 clones, approximately 87% of them singletons. The J gene is TRBJ2-5, the V gene TRBV25-1, with D unclear. The receptor comes from a human donor with HPV-associated anogenital cancer. The source was tumor tissue, collected from a patient who underwent chemoradiotherapy. The CDR3 DNA reads TGTGCCAGCAGTGAAAACTCAGCCCGGGAGACCCAGTACTTC. This translates into CASSENSARETQYF.